This T cell receptor beta chain emerged from a study of T cell repertoires in cytomegalovirus infection. About the study: Public TCR beta signature analysis indicated the presence of both CMV infection and matching HLA type. General observations from the study: The cumulative frequency of public TCR beta families distinguished individuals who carried CMV together with the relevant HLA. Dominant in the ex vivo response were TCR beta clonotypes restricted by HLA-C and specific for CMV.

The CDR3 is 15 amino acids. Germline CDR1 and CDR2: SGHAT and FQNNGV. Unmatched junction bases numbered 4, after V lost 3 bases and J lost 4 bases. Using its own MiXCR run on the reads, TCRdb lists one record per CDR3 protein. The repertoire includes 300,000 or so distinct CDR3 sequences, more than 20% of them detected once, and approximately 15% sits in the top ten. As regards this clonotype: The antigen is undetermined.

This receptor was obtained from a human donor in good health (CMV status not recorded). Some clones in this sample may be carry-over from other donors' samples. V and J are TRBV11-2 and TRBJ2-7, with 12 bases fitting TRBD2. The sequenced sample consisted of PBMCs. The CDR3, as DNA: TGTGCCAGCAGCTTTTCGACTAGCGGGAGATACGAGCAGTACTTC. Amino acids: CASSFSTSGRYEQYF.